This T cell receptor (beta chain) comes out of a study of post-analysis software for immune sequencing data (dated by TCRdb to between 2015 and 2016). Looking at the study overall: Relapsing-remitting, secondary progressive and progressive-relapsing multiple sclerosis were recorded as disease courses, and subtype annotation was lacking for some patients. The patient repertoires were compared against approximately ten previously published healthy control repertoires obtained from donors aged roughly 6 to 28 years. A subset of samples was prepared in parallel using single-end sample barcoding, then pooled and co-amplified after Illumina adapter ligation. General conclusions and limits of the study: Patients showed significantly higher frequencies than controls for a few TRBV segments, among them TRBV5-6, TRBV5-1 and TRBV20-1. Normalized Chao1 diversity was significantly lower in multiple sclerosis patients than controls, suggesting substantial peripheral T-cell clonal expansion. Direct clustering with F measure showed strong co-clustering of samples prepared in the same batch, prompting a batch-effect correction. The multiple sclerosis patient group was slightly younger than the control group.

The library was prepared using PCR. The instrument was an Illumina HiSeq 2500. To reduce PCR and sequencing biases, unique molecular identifiers were built into the TCR beta cDNA libraries. Approximately 500,000 cDNA molecules were obtained per 1 to 10 million input T cells, so each molecule approximated one T cell. The same protocol used for the earlier healthy control dataset was applied to prepare and sequence the patient libraries. Within a given batch, samples were prepared together, multiplexed and sequenced on the same HiSeq lane. On the authors' methods: Raw barcoded reads were processed with MIGEC, and single-read molecular identifier groups were discarded before consensus assembly and CDR3 extraction. VDJtools was used for post-analysis of the clonotype tables, and diversity was normalized by down-sampling every dataset to the size of the smallest sample. To correct batch-related cross-sample contamination, repertoire overlap clustering matched CDR3 amino acid sequences but not nucleotide sequences. TCRdb reworked the public reads: Q25 trimming with fastp, MiXCR clone assembly, productive beta chains retained. All rows with the same CDR3 protein become a single entry with the most common DNA and genes. The V and J calls follow TCRdb's processing rather than the paper's. The sample has about 500,000 distinct CDR3 sequences on record, under 55% of them singletons. Over 10% of the sample is held by the ten biggest clonotypes.

About this clonotype: The clone's antigen remains unknown. Base qualities were left out, and no much larger clone turns up one base away.

Trimming at the junction amounts to 4 bases on V and 8 bases on J, and the germline ends lie 12 bases apart. CDR1 SGHVS and CDR2 FQNEAQ were looked up in the germline V gene. CDR3 length: 13 amino acids, cysteine to phenylalanine. Only the CDR3 region is kept as DNA, spanning 39 bases read in frame from base 1. To demonstrate the VDJtools post-analysis software, TCR beta repertoires were profiled from the peripheral blood of about 13 young patients with multiple sclerosis. The multiple sclerosis patients were children and adolescents between about 6 and 16 years of age. The source material was blood. The origin of this receptor is a girl under 18 with multiple sclerosis. This receptor chain uses TRBV7-8 and TRBJ2-1, with the identity of the D gene unclear. CDR3 reads: CASSSKPGDEQFF. The bases read TGTGCCAGCAGCTCGAAACCAGGAGATGAGCAGTTCTTC. Joined to the reference TRBV7-8 and TRBJ2-1 proteins, this CDR3 gives the full variable domain: GAGVSQSPRYKVAKRGQDVALRCDPISGHVSLFWYQQALGQGPEFLTYFQNEAQLDKSGLPSDRFFAERPEGSVSTLKIQRTQQEDSAVYLCASSSKPGDEQFFGPGTRLTVL.